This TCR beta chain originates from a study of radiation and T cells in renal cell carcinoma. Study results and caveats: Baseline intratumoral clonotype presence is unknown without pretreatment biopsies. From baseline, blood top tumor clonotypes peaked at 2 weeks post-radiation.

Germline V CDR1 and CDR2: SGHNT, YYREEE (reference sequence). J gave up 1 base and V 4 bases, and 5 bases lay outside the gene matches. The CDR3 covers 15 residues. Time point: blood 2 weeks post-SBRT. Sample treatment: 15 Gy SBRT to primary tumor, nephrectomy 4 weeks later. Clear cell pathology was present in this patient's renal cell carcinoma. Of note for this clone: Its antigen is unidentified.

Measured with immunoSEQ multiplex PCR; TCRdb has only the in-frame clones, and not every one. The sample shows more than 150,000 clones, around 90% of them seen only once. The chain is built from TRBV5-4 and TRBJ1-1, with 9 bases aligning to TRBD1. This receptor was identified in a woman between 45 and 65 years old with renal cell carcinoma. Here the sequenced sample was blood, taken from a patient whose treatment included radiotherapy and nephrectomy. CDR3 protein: CASSAPGQGNTEAFF. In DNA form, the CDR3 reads TGTGCCAGCAGCGCACCGGGACAGGGGAACACTGAAGCTTTCTTT. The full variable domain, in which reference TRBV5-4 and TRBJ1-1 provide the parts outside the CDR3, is ETGVTQSPTHLIKTRGQQVTLRCSSQSGHNTVSWYQQALGQGPQFIFQYYREEENGRGNFPPRFSGLQFPNYSSELNVNALELDDSALYLCASSAPGQGNTEAFFGQGTRLTVV.